This T cell receptor beta chain appears in the sequencing data of a study of control samples from healthy donors and cancer patients. The CDR3 is made up of 15 amino acids. Germline V gene lookup returns CDR1 MNHEY and CDR2 SMNVEV (reference sequence). V was clipped by 4 bases and J by 6 bases; unmatched bases: 3. Repertoires were generated with immunoSEQ multiplex PCR, while TCRdb's copy carries only in-frame clones and drops some. This sample yields approximately 180,000 clones, of which approximately 91% are seen a single time; around 2% belongs to the top ten. Sequenced: blood. This TCR was sampled from a woman in her forties in good health. J is TRBJ2-2 and V is TRBV27, with 12 bases fitting TRBD1. The CDR3 region has the DNA TGTGCCAGCAGTTGGGACAGGGGGCGCCCCGGGGAGCTGTTTTTT. Its protein product is CASSWDRGRPGELFF.